These 28 T cell receptor beta chains came from one sample sequenced in a study of Graves' ophthalmopathy and Graves' hyperthyroidism. As the template, RNA transcripts were used to amplify TCR beta CDR3 regions. In the first round, RT-PCR was carried out with HTBI primers, and a multiplex PCR formed the second round. One entry per CDR3 protein, called by TCRdb with MiXCR from the multiplex PCR reads. The sample contains 740,000 or so distinct CDR3 sequences, roughly 40% of which appear only once. The sequenced sample consisted of peripheral blood. The receptors shown here come from an adult man with Graves' ophthalmopathy.

This chain links TRBV9 with TRBJ2-2; D uncertain. This CDR3 is 17 amino acids long. The ends were cut back, 0 bases at V and 0 bases at J, with 12 bases in the middle. CDR1 and CDR2 (germline): SGDLS, YYNGEE. The CDR3 nucleotides read TGTGCCAGCAGCGTAGGACGGACCGAAACGAACACCGGGGAGCTGTTTTTT. This encodes CASSVGRTETNTGELFF.

This clonotype was seen ten or more times. The chain joins TRBV10-3 to TRBJ2-7; 12 bases map to TRBD2. There are 15 residues in the CDR3. Unmatched junction bases numbered 4, after V lost 4 bases and J lost 3 bases. Germline V gene data show CDR1 as ENHRY and CDR2 as SYGVKD. The CDR3 DNA follows: TGTGCCATCAGTGTGACTAGCGGGAGTCTCTACGAGCAGTACTTC. Protein: CAISVTSGSLYEQYF.

This clonotype was seen a few times. The genes are TRBV29-1 and TRBJ2-5; TRBD2 might be the D (6 bases). V lost 4 bases and J 9 bases, leaving 12 bases between the germline ends. The CDR3 has 11 amino acids. CDR1 is SQVTM and CDR2 is ANQGSEA in the germline V gene. CDR3 residues: CSVGVREAQYF. The CDR3 DNA reads as TGCAGCGTTGGGGTTAGGGAGGCCCAGTACTTC.

The J gene is TRBJ2-7, the V gene TRBV7-9; D not resolved. The CDR3 is 15 residues long. V shed 3 bases and J shed 0 bases, with 12 bases lying between them. Germline assignment: CDR1 SEHNR and CDR2 FQNEAQ (reference sequence). The chain's CDR3 is CASSLSGPFSYEQYF. CDR3 DNA sequence: TGTGCCAGCAGCTTGTCGGGTCCTTTCTCCTACGAGCAGTACTTC.

This chain uses TRBV6-5 with TRBJ2-5; TRBD2 matches 9 bases. Per germline, CDR1 MNHEY and CDR2 SVGAGI. V shed 5 bases and J 5 bases; nucleotides not matched to a gene: 6. The CDR3 is 14 residues long. The DNA for the CDR3 is TGTGCCAGCAGTGTTAGCGGGAGAGGGGAGACCCAGTACTTC. Translating it yields CASSVSGRGETQYF.

Turning to this clonotype: Given a much more abundant clone one base away, this may be a read error. This sequence joins TRBV15 and TRBJ1-5; D is unclear. The germline CDR1 and CDR2 sequences are LNHNV and YYDKDF (reference sequence). V was cut by 2 bases and J by 7 bases, with 6 bases left in between. The CDR3 spans 12 residues. DNA of the CDR3: TGTGCCACCAGCAGAAGGAGCCAGCCCCAGCATTTT. This encodes CATSRRSQPQHF.

Notes on this clonotype: Being one base from a much bigger clone, this may be a read error. The chain couples TRBV7-6 to TRBJ1-2, with D tentatively TRBD1 (5 bases). The germline V gene has CDR1 SGHVS and CDR2 FNYEAQ. V was shortened by 3 bases and J by 2 bases, with 13 bases between the two germline ends. The CDR3 has 15 residues. For the CDR3, the DNA is TGTGCCAGCAGCTTCCAGGGCAGGCTCAACTATGGCTACACCTTC. It encodes CASSFQGRLNYGYTF.

There are a few counts of this clonotype. This chain uses TRBV6-5 with TRBJ1-1, with 7 bases identical to TRBD1. After removal of 0 bases from V and 2 bases from J, the junction contained 3 bases not matched to a gene. CDR1 and CDR2 (germline): MNHEY, SVGAGI. The CDR3 contains 15 residues. CDR3 bases: TGTGCCAGCAGTTACTCTCAGGGGGGCAACACTGAAGCTTTCTTT. This sequence encodes CASSYSQGGNTEAFF.

This chain joins TRBV25-1 and TRBJ1-4, with 9 bases lining up with TRBD1. J lost 4 bases, V lost 1 base, and 4 bases had no gene match. This CDR3 comprises 16 residues. Germline V lookup: CDR1 MGHDK, CDR2 SYGVNS. DNA for the CDR3: TGTGCCAGCAGTGAATCGGGGACAGGGAGTAATGAAAAACTGTTTTTT. As protein: CASSESGTGSNEKLFF. Drawing the rest from reference TRBV25-1 and TRBJ1-4, the complete variable domain is EADIYQTPRYLVIGTGKKITLECSQTMGHDKMYWYQQDPGMELHLIHYSYGVNSTEKGDLSSESTVSRIRTEHFPLTLESARPSHTSQYLCASSESGTGSNEKLFFGSGTQLSVL.

This clonotype was observed many times. The chain is built from TRBV5-1 and TRBJ2-5; D may correspond to TRBD1 or TRBD2 (6 bases each). CDR1 and CDR2 (germline): SGHRS, YFSETQ. Trimming took off 4 bases at V and 9 bases at J, with 19 bases between the two ends. This CDR3 comprises 14 residues. CDR3 nucleotide sequence: TGCGCCAGCAGCCCAGACAGACCGAGGGGGGCCCAGTACTTC. This codes for CASSPDRPRGAQYF. The full variable domain, completed using reference TRBV5-1 and TRBJ2-5, is KAGVTQTPRYLIKTRGQQVTLSCSPISGHRSVSWYQQTPGQGLQFLFEYFSETQRNKGNFPGRFSGRQFSNSRSEMNVSTLELGDSALYLCASSPDRPRGAQYFGPGTRLLVL.

Worth noting for this clonotype: This clone may be a read error of a much larger clone one base away. J is TRBJ1-4 and V is TRBV15, with 7 bases aligning to TRBD1. Per germline, CDR1 LNHNV and CDR2 YYDKDF (reference sequence). This CDR3 spans 18 amino acids. CDR3 in amino acids: CATSSRGTAIRTKEKLFF. The CDR3, as DNA: TGTGCCACCAGCAGCAGGGGGACAGCTATAAGAACTAAGGAAAAACTGTTTTTT.

This clonotype was recorded a few times. The chain is built from TRBV25-1 and TRBJ2-2; the D is unclear. Germline-derived CDR1 and CDR2 are MGHDK and SYGVNS. V was pared by 8 bases and J by 5 bases, with 15 bases between. The CDR3 is 14 amino acids. This chain's CDR3 is CASSPRQATGELFF. The CDR3 DNA reads as TGTGCCAGCTCACCGCGGCAGGCGACCGGGGAGCTGTTTTTT.

The chain uses TRBV5-1 and TRBJ2-5, with 7 bases matching TRBD1. The CDR3 has 15 amino acids. CDR1 SGHRS and CDR2 YFSETQ come from the germline V gene. V shed 6 bases and J 1 base; nucleotides not matched to a gene: 9. The CDR3 sequence is CASKTLGQSQETQYF. The CDR3 region has the DNA TGCGCCAGCAAAACCTTGGGACAGTCCCAAGAGACCCAGTACTTC.

The table lists this clonotype with many counts. V usage is TRBV2 and J usage is TRBJ2-5; 8 bases map to TRBD1. CDR3 size: 16 residues. The V gene end was trimmed by 5 bases and the J gene end by 3 bases; junction bases not matched to a gene: 11. Germline V CDR1 and CDR2: SNHLY, FYNNEI. In DNA form, the CDR3 reads TGTGCCAGCAGTAAACTAACCGGACAGGGCGAAGAGACCCAGTACTTC. It translates to CASSKLTGQGEETQYF.

This clonotype was recorded at least ten times. This chain links TRBV4-2 with TRBJ1-2; D not resolved. V shed 2 bases and J shed 6 bases, with 10 bases lying between them. This CDR3 comprises 13 residues. The germline CDR1 and CDR2 sequences are LGHNA and YNFKEQ. The CDR3 coding sequence is TGTGCCAGCAGCCAACCTGAACTTGATGGCTACACCTTC. Translation gives CASSQPELDGYTF.

Worth noting for this clonotype: A clone one base away is much larger, so this may be a read error. This chain uses TRBV2 with TRBJ1-2; TRBD1 is a possible D gene (6 bases). Trimming left V 6 bases short and J 7 bases short, with 18 bases between. In germline, CDR1 is SNHLY, CDR2 FYNNEI. This CDR3 contains 14 residues. The CDR3 sequence is CASRTVGGRGGYTF. The DNA for the CDR3 is TGTGCCAGCAGGACAGTGGGGGGGCGGGGTGGCTACACCTTC.

This sequence joins TRBV2 and TRBJ2-7; D uncertain. The DNA matches TRBJ2-1 better at its end, which makes the J call doubtful. CDR1 and CDR2 (germline): SNHLY, FYNNEI. This CDR3 contains 12 residues. CDR3 DNA: TGTGCCAGCAGCCGACCTGACAATGAGCAGTTCTTC. It translates to CASSRPDNEQFF.

This chain links TRBV2 with TRBJ1-3; D unclear. Germline V CDR1 and CDR2: SNHLY, FYNNEI. CDR3 size: 14 residues. The V end lost 10 bases, the J end lost 0 bases, and 13 bases lay between the germline ends. CDR3 loop: CATPDGSSGNTIYF. DNA of the CDR3: TGTGCCACCCCCGACGGGAGCTCTGGAAACACCATATATTTT.

In regard to this clonotype: Compared with germline, one end of the junction differs, possibly owing to a read error. The rearrangement uses TRBV24-1 and TRBJ1-5; 7 bases map to TRBD1. The CDR3 consists of 15 residues. CDR1 KGHDR and CDR2 SFDVKD come from the germline V gene. CDR3 protein: CASSYAGGGNQPQHF. CDR3 nucleotides: TGTGCCAGCAGTTACGCAGGGGGGGGCAATCAGCCCCAGCATTTT.

For this clonotype: A read error may produce the germline difference seen at one junction end. This chain links TRBV7-3 with TRBJ1-3; D gene ambiguous. Germline V gene lookup returns CDR1 SGHTA and CDR2 FQGTGA. The CDR3 consists of 15 residues. The CDR3: CASSQRLSSGNTIYF. The CDR3 DNA reads TGCGCCAGCAGCCAACGGTTAAGCTCTGGAAACACCATATATTTT.

V is TRBV20-1 and J is TRBJ2-5, with D unclear. The V end was cut by 0 bases, the J end by 9 bases, with 11 bases between. The CDR3 runs 12 residues. Per germline, CDR1 DFQATT and CDR2 SNEGSKA (reference sequence). CDR3 amino acids: CSARDRTQPQYF. The CDR3 DNA reads TGCAGTGCTAGAGATCGTACTCAGCCCCAGTACTTC.

This clonotype was recorded a few times. V and J are TRBV20-1 and TRBJ1-5; D remains ambiguous. This CDR3 contains 13 residues. V dropped 3 bases and J dropped 0 bases, with 6 bases sitting between them. From germline, CDR1 is DFQATT and CDR2 SNEGSKA (reference sequence). For the CDR3, the DNA is TGCAGTGCTAGGCTTCCTAGCAATCAGCCCCAGCATTTT. It encodes CSARLPSNQPQHF.

Turning to this clonotype: This may be a read error, as it is one base from a much larger clone. The chain carries TRBV7-2 and TRBJ1-1, with D unresolved. Germline loops: CDR1 SGHTA, CDR2 FQGNSA. The CDR3 contains 13 residues. The CDR3 sequence is CASSLGRHAEASF. For the CDR3, the DNA is TGTGCCAGCAGCTTAGGGCGCCACGCTGAAGCTTCCTTT.

This clonotype came up a few times. The chain has TRBV7-3 and TRBJ2-5, with TRBD2 matching 11 bases. CDR3 length: 15 residues. The germline CDR1 and CDR2 sequences are SGHTA and FQGTGA. V shed 3 bases and J 7 bases; nucleotides not matched to a gene: 7. The CDR3 DNA is TGTGCCAGCAGCTTTGGGACTAGCGGCGAGGGGACCCAGTACTTC. Protein product: CASSFGTSGEGTQYF. The variable domain in full, completed from reference TRBV7-3 and TRBJ2-5, reads GAGVSQTPSNKVTEKGKYVELRCDPISGHTALYWYRQSLGQGPEFLIYFQGTGAADDSGLPNDRFFAVRPEGSVSTLKIQRTERGDSAVYLCASSFGTSGEGTQYFGPGTRLLVL.

This clonotype has more than one count but fewer than ten. The chain has TRBV6-4 and TRBJ2-2, with no clear D. Trimming removed 2 bases from V and 4 bases from J, with 8 bases in between. The CDR3 sequence is 14 residues long. From germline, CDR1 is MRHNA and CDR2 SNTAGT. The chain's CDR3 is CASSDIYGTGELFF. In nucleotides, the CDR3 is TGTGCCAGCAGTGACATCTACGGCACCGGGGAGCTGTTTTTT.

This clonotype was seen many times. The CDR3 protein is CASSYRENTEAFF. For the CDR3, the DNA is TGTGCCAGCAGCTACAGGGAAAACACTGAAGCTTTCTTT. The V gene is TRBV10-3, the J gene TRBJ1-1; the D gene is possibly TRBD1 (6 bases). V was clipped by 10 bases and J by 2 bases, with 14 bases between them. This CDR3 spans 13 amino acids. The germline CDR1 and CDR2 sequences are ENHRY and SYGVKD.

With respect to this clonotype: The junction does not match germline at one end; this may be a read error. The chain uses TRBV9 and TRBJ2-5; D not certain. From germline, CDR1 is SGDLS and CDR2 YYNGEE. The CDR3 has 12 residues. CDR3 nucleotide sequence: TGTGCCAGCTCACCCTATCAAGGGACCCAGTACTTC. Its translation: CASSPYQGTQYF.

The CDR3 DNA is TGTGCCAGCAGCCTAGGGGTGGGACAAGAGACCCAGTACTTC. Translating it yields CASSLGVGQETQYF. The chain links TRBV7-2 to TRBJ2-5, with D possibly TRBD1 on 5 matching bases. The ends were cut back, 5 bases at V and 2 bases at J, with 12 bases in the middle. This CDR3 comprises 14 residues. Germline V CDR1 and CDR2: SGHTA, FQGNSA. Drawing the rest from reference TRBV7-2 and TRBJ2-5, the complete variable domain is GAGVSQSPSNKVTEKGKDVELRCDPISGHTALYWYRQSLGQGLEFLIYFQGNSAPDKSGLPSDRFSAERTGGSVSTLTIQRTQQEDSAVYLCASSLGVGQETQYFGPGTRLLVL.